A selection of T cell receptor beta chains follows, all from one sample in a study of shared clonotypes between healthy human individuals. Sequencing used immunoSEQ multiplex PCR; TCRdb keeps in-frame clones, though not all of them. The sample includes 400,000 to 500,000 clones, 60% to 85% seen only once; the top ten take 10% to 15%. What was sequenced was PBMCs. The origin of the receptors is a middle-aged woman in good health. Some clones in this sample may be carry-over from other donors' samples. CDR3s include the opening cysteine and the closing phenylalanine or tryptophan. The D gene is left open where the match is weak. Not every row has a clone size; where given, it reads once, few, many or a size class.

J: TRBJ1-1; D: .; V: TRBV11-2; size: .; CDR3: CASSLGQLNTEAFF; DNA: TGTGCCAGCAGCTTGGGACAATTGAACACTGAAGCTTTCTTT
J: TRBJ2-2; D: .; V: TRBV15; size: .; CDR3: CATSRGGRIGELFF; DNA: TGTGCCACCAGCAGAGGGGGGCGGATCGGGGAGCTGTTTTTT
J: TRBJ2-3; D: TRBD2; V: TRBV19; size: .; CDR3: CASSRLAHTQYF; DNA: TGTGCCAGTAGTAGACTAGCACATACGCAGTATTTT
J: TRBJ2-1; D: .; V: TRBV9; size: .; CDR3: CASSASGRVSYNEQFF; DNA: TGTGCCAGCAGCGCCTCTGGACGGGTATCCTACAATGAGCAGTTCTTC
J: TRBJ2-7; D: .; V: TRBV7-9; size: .; CDR3: CASSGTEKSYEQYF; DNA: TGTGCCAGCAGCGGGACCGAAAAATCCTACGAGCAGTACTTC
J: TRBJ2-5; D: TRBD2; V: TRBV5-1; size: .; CDR3: CASFGLAEETQYF; DNA: TGCGCCAGCTTTGGACTAGCGGAAGAGACCCAGTACTTC
J: TRBJ1-1; D: .; V: TRBV12-5; size: .; CDR3: CASAIEAGVGAFF; DNA: TGTGCTAGTGCCATCGAGGCCGGGGTCGGAGCTTTCTTT
J: TRBJ2-7; D: TRBD2; V: TRBV11-2; size: .; CDR3: CASSPRLAGDPGEQYF; DNA: TGTGCCAGCAGCCCGCGACTAGCGGGAGACCCGGGGGAGCAGTACTTC
J: TRBJ2-7; D: .; V: TRBV30; size: many; CDR3: CAWSPTGYEQYF; DNA: TGTGCCTGGAGTCCTACGGGGTACGAGCAGTACTTC
J: TRBJ2-6; D: .; V: TRBV5-8; size: .; CDR3: CASSHTRGSFSGANVLTF; DNA: TGTGCCAGCAGCCATACTAGGGGTAGTTTCTCTGGGGCCAACGTCCTGACTTTC
J: TRBJ2-2; D: .; V: TRBV5-1; size: few; CDR3: CASSLDFLNTGELFF; DNA: TGCGCCAGCAGCTTGGATTTCCTAAACACCGGGGAGCTGTTTTTT
J: TRBJ1-2; D: TRBD1; V: TRBV5-6; size: .; CDR3: CASSITGGVGYTF; DNA: TGTGCCAGCAGCATTACAGGGGGCGTCGGCTACACCTTC
J: TRBJ2-7; D: TRBD2; V: TRBV4-2; size: .; CDR3: CASSQGVGTSSYEQYF; DNA: TGTGCCAGCAGCCAAGGTGTCGGGACTAGCAGCTACGAGCAGTACTTC
J: TRBJ2-3; D: .; V: TRBV10-3; size: .; CDR3: CAISGAGAYTQYF; DNA: TGTGCCATCAGTGGGGCAGGGGCATATACGCAGTATTTT
J: TRBJ1-3; D: .; V: TRBV19; size: .; CDR3: CASSEEGDTNTIYF; DNA: TGTGCCAGTAGTGAAGAGGGGGATACGAACACCATATATTTT
J: TRBJ2-5; D: .; V: TRBV11-3; size: many; CDR3: CASSLAGTQETQYF; DNA: TGTGCCAGCAGCTTAGCGGGGACGCAAGAGACCCAGTACTTC
J: TRBJ1-2; D: .; V: TRBV2; size: .; CDR3: CASSPEQALDYGYTF; DNA: TGTGCCAGCAGTCCAGAACAGGCCCTAGACTATGGCTACACCTTC
J: TRBJ2-3; D: TRBD2; V: TRBV30; size: .; CDR3: CAWGRLAGMTDTQYF; DNA: TGTGCCTGGGGTCGACTAGCGGGTATGACAGATACGCAGTATTTT
J: TRBJ1-1; D: .; V: TRBV5-1; size: .; CDR3: CASSRTVETEAFF; DNA: TGCGCCAGCAGCCGGACAGTAGAAACTGAAGCTTTCTTT
J: TRBJ1-1; D: .; V: TRBV9; size: .; CDR3: CASSVLAVSAEAFF; DNA: TGTGCCAGCAGCGTATTGGCGGTTAGCGCTGAAGCTTTCTTT
J: TRBJ1-3; D: .; V: TRBV6-4; size: .; CDR3: CASSEALGGGSGNTIYF; DNA: TGTGCCAGCAGTGAAGCCCTCGGGGGTGGATCTGGAAACACCATATATTTT
J: TRBJ1-1; D: TRBD1; V: TRBV10-3; size: .; CDR3: CANSKTGENTEAFF; DNA: TGTGCCAACTCCAAGACAGGGGAGAACACTGAAGCTTTCTTT
J: TRBJ2-5; D: .; V: TRBV6-5; size: few; CDR3: CASSYGGDETQYF; DNA: TGTGCCAGCAGTTACGGGGGTGATGAGACCCAGTACTTC
J: TRBJ1-1; D: .; V: TRBV7-9; size: .; CDR3: CASSLDGGNTEAFF; DNA: TGTGCCAGCAGCTTAGATGGGGGGAACACTGAAGCTTTCTTT
J: TRBJ1-5; D: TRBD1; V: TRBV18; size: .; CDR3: CASSPQGAGNQPQHF; DNA: TGTGCCAGCTCACCGCAGGGGGCGGGCAATCAGCCCCAGCATTTT
J: TRBJ2-4; D: .; V: TRBV6-4; size: .; CDR3: CASSTLGTTKNIQYF; DNA: TGTGCCAGCAGCACCTTGGGGACAACCAAAAACATTCAGTACTTC
J: TRBJ1-4; D: .; V: TRBV29-1; size: .; CDR3: CSVDPGVNEKLFF; DNA: TGCAGCGTTGACCCAGGGGTAAATGAAAAACTGTTTTTT
J: TRBJ1-1; D: .; V: TRBV7-9; size: few; CDR3: CASSLARSNTEAFF; DNA: TGTGCCAGCAGCTTAGCGCGATCGAACACTGAAGCTTTCTTT
J: TRBJ2-7; D: TRBD1; V: TRBV28; size: .; CDR3: CASSNGQGPPYEQYF; DNA: TGTGCCAGCAGTAATGGACAGGGGCCACCCTACGAGCAGTACTTC
J: TRBJ1-5; D: .; V: TRBV19; size: .; CDR3: CASRPSPADPQPQHF; DNA: TGTGCCAGTAGGCCCTCCCCCGCGGACCCTCAGCCCCAGCATTTT
J: TRBJ2-7; D: .; V: TRBV28; size: .; CDR3: CASGPPGPYYEQYF; DNA: TGTGCCAGCGGCCCCCCGGGACCCTACTACGAGCAGTACTTC
J: TRBJ1-5; D: TRBD1; V: TRBV28; size: .; CDR3: CASRSGTGSWQPQHF; DNA: TGTGCCAGCAGGTCCGGGACAGGGAGCTGGCAGCCCCAGCATTTT
J: TRBJ2-7; D: .; V: TRBV2; size: few; CDR3: CASSGRSGLAGEQYF; DNA: TGTGCCAGCAGTGGAAGGTCAGGGCTAGCTGGCGAGCAGTACTTC
J: TRBJ2-1; D: TRBD2; V: TRBV18; size: .; CDR3: CASQPGLAYNEQFF; DNA: TGTGCCAGCCAACCGGGACTAGCCTACAATGAGCAGTTCTTC